The next 24 T cell receptor beta chains were all read from a single sample in a study of cytomegalovirus exposure and HLA in healthy donors. The PCR made use of 60 Vbeta and 13 Jbeta primers. Here immunoSEQ multiplex PCR was the method, and the copy in TCRdb shows in-frame clones only, minus some. The sample consists of some 150,000 clones, around 80% of them appearing once. Sample: PBMCs. All receptors derive from a woman between 40 and 55 years old in good health and CMV-seronegative.

The CDR3 reads CASSRANEQFF. CDR3 bases: TGTGCCAGCAGCCGAGCGAATGAGCAGTTCTTC. V usage is TRBV14 and J usage is TRBJ2-1; no reliable D call. Trimming cost V 4 bases and J 7 bases, with 5 bases left between them. This CDR3 comprises 11 residues. Germline V gene lookup returns CDR1 SGHDN and CDR2 FVKESK.

The V call is TRBV6-1, the J call TRBJ1-1; 7 bases fit TRBD1. The J segment lost 3 bases and the V segment lost 7 bases, leaving 11 bases of the junction unmatched. Looked up from germline, CDR1 is MNHNS and CDR2 is SASEGT. This CDR3 spans 15 amino acids. CDR3 amino acids: CASIARNRGDTEAFF. CDR3 nucleotide sequence: TGTGCCAGCATCGCCAGAAACAGGGGAGACACTGAAGCTTTCTTT.

This clone appeared once. The chain combines TRBV9 with TRBJ2-2; weak D call: TRBD2 (6 bases). Looked up from germline, CDR1 is SGDLS and CDR2 is YYNGEE. The CDR3 has 16 residues. V lost 0 bases and J 4 bases, leaving 13 bases between the germline ends. In DNA, the CDR3 is TGTGCCAGCAGCGTAGATGTGGGAGGCAGCACCGGGGAGCTGTTTTTT. Its protein product is CASSVDVGGSTGELFF.

The rearrangement links TRBV28 to TRBJ2-2, with a tentative D call TRBD1 (6 bases). CDR3 length equals 13 residues. Germline CDR1 reads MDHEN; CDR2 reads SYDVKM. The V gene lost 8 bases and the J gene lost 4 bases, with 11 bases spanning the gap. The CDR3, as DNA: TGTGCCAGCTTCCACAGGGTCACCGGGGAGCTGTTTTTT. It translates to CASFHRVTGELFF.

The chain recombines TRBV28 with TRBJ2-7; 8 bases line up with TRBD1. The CDR3 contains 14 residues. V lost 4 bases to trimming and J lost 3 bases; unmatched junction nucleotides: 5. Germline CDR1 is MDHEN and CDR2 is SYDVKM. CDR3 sequence reads: CASSSPGQVYEQYF. In DNA, the CDR3 is TGTGCCAGCAGTTCTCCGGGACAGGTCTACGAGCAGTACTTC.

The rearrangement links TRBV28 to TRBJ1-2; 10 bases match TRBD1. The V gene end was trimmed by 6 bases and the J gene end by 7 bases; junction bases not matched to a gene: 8. CDR3 size: 14 residues. The germline CDR1 and CDR2 sequences are MDHEN and SYDVKM. CDR3: CASRLTGGAVGYTF. Written as DNA, the CDR3 is TGTGCCAGCAGGTTGACAGGGGGCGCAGTTGGCTACACCTTC.

The chain is built from TRBV27 and TRBJ1-5; D is unclear. The CDR3 is 14 residues long. Germline V gene sequence: CDR1 MNHEY, CDR2 SMNVEV (reference sequence). V lost 3 bases and J 0 bases, leaving 6 bases between the germline ends. CDR3 region: CASSFENSNQPQHF. CDR3 in DNA: TGTGCCAGCAGTTTCGAGAATAGCAATCAGCCCCAGCATTTT.

The gene calls are TRBV28 and TRBJ2-7; maybe TRBD2 (5 bases). CDR3 length equals 14 residues. Trimming removed 4 bases at V and 3 bases at J, with 13 bases between. CDR1 is MDHEN, CDR2 SYDVKM, per germline. The CDR3 DNA reads as TGTGCCAGCAGTTACCCCTTAGGGAGCTACGAGCAGTACTTC. It encodes CASSYPLGSYEQYF.

This clone was found a few times. The CDR3 reads CASSSTPGGHEQYF. As DNA, the CDR3 is TGTGCCAGCAGCTCTACTCCGGGGGGGCACGAGCAGTACTTC. The V call is TRBV9, the J call TRBJ2-7; TRBD2 matches at 8 bases. The ends lost 4 bases at V and 5 bases at J; junction bases unmatched: 8. This CDR3 is built from 14 residues. CDR1 and CDR2 from the germline V gene are SGDLS and YYNGEE.

J is TRBJ2-3 and V is TRBV7-3; the match to TRBD2 covers 7 bases. With V trimmed by 2 bases and J by 5 bases, 7 bases remained unmatched. The CDR3 extends over 15 amino acids. Germline V gene data show CDR1 as SGHTA and CDR2 as FQGTGA. In DNA form, the CDR3 reads TGTGCCAGCAGCTTAGGGACTACGAGAGAAGATACGCAGTATTTT. This gives the protein CASSLGTTREDTQYF.

Notes on this clone: Other DNA sequences in this sample translate to the same CDR3. This rearrangement joins TRBV28 to TRBJ1-2, with a possible D match to TRBD1 (5 bases). CDR3 size: 12 residues. CDR1 is MDHEN and CDR2 is SYDVKM in the germline V gene. V gave up 7 bases and J gave up 2 bases, with 8 bases separating them. The CDR3 region has the DNA TGTGCCAGCACAGGGTCAAACTATGGCTACACCTTC. This sequence encodes CASTGSNYGYTF.

The chain employs TRBV29-1 and TRBJ2-3; D might be TRBD2 (6 bases). Per the germline V gene, CDR1 is SQVTM and CDR2 is ANQGSEA. V lost 4 bases to trimming and J lost 3 bases, with 11 bases between them. The CDR3 is 13 amino acids. The CDR3 spells CSVARLVTDTQYF. For the CDR3, the DNA is TGCAGCGTTGCTAGACTAGTTACAGATACGCAGTATTTT.

This clone was observed a single time. CDR3 DNA sequence: TGTGCCAGCGCAAGAGAGGGCAGGAAGCATTTT. It translates to CASAREGRKHF. The V and J genes are TRBV28 and TRBJ1-5, with unresolved D. The CDR3 totals 11 residues. The V end lost 8 bases, the J end lost 14 bases, and 16 bases lay between the germline ends. Germline assignment: CDR1 MDHEN and CDR2 SYDVKM.

V and J are TRBV7-9 and TRBJ2-5; 7 bases map to TRBD2. Trimming removed 8 bases from V and 5 bases from J; junction bases left unmatched: 8. Germline CDR1 reads SEHNR; CDR2 reads FQNEAQ (reference sequence). The CDR3 covers 13 residues. This chain's CDR3 is CASSLREGETQYF. The CDR3 DNA is TGTGCCAGCTCGCTGAGGGAGGGTGAGACCCAGTACTTC.

The chain couples TRBV6-5 to TRBJ2-7; TRBD1 matches 11 bases. The germline gives CDR1 MNHEY, CDR2 SVGAGI. The V gene end was trimmed by 6 bases and the J gene end by 7 bases; junction bases not matched to a gene: 5. This CDR3 spans 13 amino acids. CDR3 sequence: CASSGQGAGEQYF. The CDR3 DNA reads TGTGCCAGCAGCGGACAGGGGGCGGGTGAGCAGTACTTC.

V gene TRBV5-1 combines with J gene TRBJ2-7; TRBD2 agrees at 9 bases. The J segment lost 2 bases and the V segment lost 4 bases, leaving 7 bases of the junction unmatched. The germline CDR1 and CDR2 sequences are SGHRS and YFSETQ. The CDR3 totals 15 residues. The CDR3 region is CASSLLTSGPYEQYF. The CDR3, as DNA: TGCGCCAGCAGCCTCCTGACTAGCGGCCCCTACGAGCAGTACTTC.

This clone came up once. The rearrangement uses TRBV7-3 and TRBJ2-1; 8 bases line up with TRBD2. Germline CDR1 is SGHTA and CDR2 is FQGTGA. CDR3 length: 15 amino acids. The junction had 7 bases not matched to a gene; V was cut back by 2 bases and J by 7 bases. The CDR3 DNA reads as TGTGCCAGCAGCTTAGTAGGCGGGAGGTTAAATGAGCAGTTCTTC. It encodes CASSLVGGRLNEQFF.

CDR3 sequence (DNA): TGTGCCAGCCAAGAGGTCATTGGCTTACAAACTGAAGCTTTCTTT. Protein sequence: CASQEVIGLQTEAFF. V usage is TRBV28 and J usage is TRBJ1-1; no definite D call. Germline CDR1 reads MDHEN; CDR2 reads SYDVKM. The CDR3 has 15 residues. The germline V and J ends were trimmed by 8 bases and 5 bases, with 21 bases remaining between them.

This clone is a singleton in its sample. This CDR3 reads CASSPQGGTGIFAEGYTF. DNA for the CDR3: TGTGCCAGCAGCCCACAGGGGGGGACAGGGATTTTTGCGGAAGGCTACACCTTC. The chain couples TRBV4-2 to TRBJ1-2; 9 bases fit TRBD1. CDR3 length: 18 amino acids. Germline V lookup: CDR1 LGHNA, CDR2 YNFKEQ. Losses at the gene ends were 4 bases for V and 8 bases for J; bases not matched to a gene: 20.

The rearrangement joins TRBV19 to TRBJ2-7; perhaps TRBD2 as D (6 bases). The CDR3 covers 14 residues. Between the trimmed V and J ends, which lost 1 base and 3 bases, there was a span of 10 bases. The germline gives CDR1 LNHDA, CDR2 SQIVND (reference sequence). The CDR3 here is CASSIGAGYYEQYF. The CDR3 bases are TGTGCCAGTAGTATAGGGGCGGGATACTACGAGCAGTACTTC.

The chain combines TRBV27 with TRBJ1-5; no clear D. Germline lookup yields CDR1 MNHEY and CDR2 SMNVEV (reference sequence). CDR3 length equals 13 residues. V was trimmed by 0 bases and J by 4 bases, leaving 4 bases between them. CDR3 bases: TGTGCCAGCAGTTTATCCCCGAATCAGCCCCAGCATTTT. Translating gives CASSLSPNQPQHF.

A single count supports this clone. The V gene is TRBV19, the J gene TRBJ1-2; unclear D gene. Germline V gives CDR1 LNHDA, CDR2 SQIVND (reference sequence). The CDR3 runs 14 residues. The V end lost 1 base, the J end lost 4 bases, and 10 bases lay between the germline ends. CDR3 region: CASSIGPEGYGYTF. In nucleotides, the CDR3 is TGTGCCAGTAGTATAGGGCCCGAGGGCTATGGCTACACCTTC.

CDR3 region: CASSPQKTSGSYEQYF. The CDR3, as DNA: TGTGCCAGCAGCCCCCAAAAGACTAGCGGGAGTTACGAGCAGTACTTC. The chain combines TRBV14 with TRBJ2-7; 12 bases agree with TRBD2. This CDR3 spans 16 amino acids. Trimming cost V 4 bases and J 4 bases; bases outside gene matches: 8. Germline V gene lookup returns CDR1 SGHDN and CDR2 FVKESK.

The DNA for the CDR3 is TGCGCCAGCAGCCAACCCACTAGCTATACTATAGCCAAAAACATTCAGTACTTC. Amino acid sequence: CASSQPTSYTIAKNIQYF. The V gene is TRBV4-1, the J gene TRBJ2-4; D is possibly TRBD2 (6 bases). Germline V gene data show CDR1 as MGHRA and CDR2 as YSYEKL. There are 18 residues in the CDR3. V shed 2 bases and J shed 0 bases, with 17 bases lying between them.